Described below is a single TCR beta chain sequence and its context. What it binds is unknown. This entry is derived from a study of Ad26.COV2.S vaccination and SARS-CoV-2 variants. Across the whole study: Of the COV1001 trial arms, the Ad26.COV2.S arm included the donor.

The treatment is: 15 to 20 received Ad26.COV2.S at low or high dose, single or two shots; roughly 5 received placebo; per-sample allocation not given. Day 63 after the first injection of vaccine or placebo was the sampling time. In Boston, the donor was an adult between 18-55 years of age. Whole-study results and caveats: Measurements of TCR breadth and depth may have given underestimates of the total T cell responses.

The protocol was immunoSEQ multiplex PCR, while the TCRdb copy is restricted to in-frame clones and leaves out a portion. Of 350,000 to 450,000 clones listed, around 86% are singletons. The clonotype originates from a person aged 18-60 years who received the Ad26.COV2.S COVID-19 vaccine or a placebo. The starting material was peripheral blood, obtained in a trial of Ad26.COV2.S vaccine versus placebo.

Here the CDR3 DNA reads TGTGCCAGCAGGCCCGCAGCCGGGGCCAACGTCCTGACTTTC. Translating it yields CASRPAAGANVLTF. V gene TRBV27 combines with J gene TRBJ2-6, with D uncertain. With 6 bases removed from V and 4 bases from J, the gap between germline ends came to 10 bases. Germline V gives CDR1 MNHEY, CDR2 SMNVEV (reference sequence). The CDR3 covers 14 residues.